The subject of this entry is one T cell receptor beta chain. Donors were healthy HIV-negative adults without recent acute infections or vaccinations. Splitting the CD4+ cells yielded a CD45RA+ naive subset and a CD45RA-negative memory subset. Repertoires were generated with immunoSEQ multiplex PCR, while TCRdb's copy carries only in-frame clones and drops some. Found here are approximately 1,500,000 clones, roughly 98% of them singletons; the top ten hold roughly 0.42%. Germline V lookup: CDR1 MNHNS, CDR2 SASEGT. Between the trimmed V and J ends, which lost 8 bases and 3 bases, there was a span of 13 bases. This CDR3 spans 13 amino acids. The sample belongs to a study of shared clonotypes between healthy human individuals.

The V gene is TRBV6-1, the J gene TRBJ1-1; D gene ambiguous. The TCR originated in a man in his thirties or forties in good health. Sequenced input: naive CD4+ T cells sorted from blood. Stated subset: CD45RA+ positively selected. CDR3 loop: CASGAGRDTEAFF. The CDR3 DNA reads TGTGCCAGCGGCGCCGGAAGGGACACTGAAGCTTTCTTT.